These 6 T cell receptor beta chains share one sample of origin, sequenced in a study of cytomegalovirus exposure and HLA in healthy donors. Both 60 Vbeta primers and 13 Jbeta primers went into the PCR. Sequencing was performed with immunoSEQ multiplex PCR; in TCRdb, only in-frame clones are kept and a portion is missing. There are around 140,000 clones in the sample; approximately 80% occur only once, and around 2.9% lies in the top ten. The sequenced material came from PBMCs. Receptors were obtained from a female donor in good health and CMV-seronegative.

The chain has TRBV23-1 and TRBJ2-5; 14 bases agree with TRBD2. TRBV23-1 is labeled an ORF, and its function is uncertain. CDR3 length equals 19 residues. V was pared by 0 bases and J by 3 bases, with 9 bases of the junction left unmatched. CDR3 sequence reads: CASSQSVLRTSGRKETQYF. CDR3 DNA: TGCGCCAGCAGTCAATCAGTTTTACGGACTAGCGGGAGGAAAGAGACCCAGTACTTC.

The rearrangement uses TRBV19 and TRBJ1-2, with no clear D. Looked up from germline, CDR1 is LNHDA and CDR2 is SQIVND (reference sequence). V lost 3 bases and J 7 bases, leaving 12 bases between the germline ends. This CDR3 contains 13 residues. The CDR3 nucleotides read TGTGCCAGTAGTATCGGAGTGCGGGCTGGCTACACCTTC. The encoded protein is CASSIGVRAGYTF.

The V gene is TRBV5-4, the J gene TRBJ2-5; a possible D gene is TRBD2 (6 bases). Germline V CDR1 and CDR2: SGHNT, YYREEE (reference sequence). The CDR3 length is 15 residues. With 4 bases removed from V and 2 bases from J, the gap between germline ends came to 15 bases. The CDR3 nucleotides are TGTGCCAGCAGCCCTTCCGCGGGGAGGCAAGAGACCCAGTACTTC. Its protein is CASSPSAGRQETQYF. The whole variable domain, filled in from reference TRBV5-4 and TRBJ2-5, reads ETGVTQSPTHLIKTRGQQVTLRCSSQSGHNTVSWYQQALGQGPQFIFQYYREEENGRGNFPPRFSGLQFPNYSSELNVNALELDDSALYLCASSPSAGRQETQYFGPGTRLLVL.

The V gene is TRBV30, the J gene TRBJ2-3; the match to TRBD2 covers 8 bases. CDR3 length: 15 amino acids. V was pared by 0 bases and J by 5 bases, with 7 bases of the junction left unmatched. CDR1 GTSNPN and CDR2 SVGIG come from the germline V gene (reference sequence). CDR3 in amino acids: CAWSVGGLAGDTQYF. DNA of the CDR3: TGTGCCTGGAGTGTGGGTGGCCTAGCGGGAGATACGCAGTATTTT.

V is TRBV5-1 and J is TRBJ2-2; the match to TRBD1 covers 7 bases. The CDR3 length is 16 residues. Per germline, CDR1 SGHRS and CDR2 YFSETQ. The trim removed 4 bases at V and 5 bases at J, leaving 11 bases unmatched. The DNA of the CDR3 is TGCGCCAGCAGCCTTCGACAGGGTTGGGAAACCGGGGAGCTGTTTTTT. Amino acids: CASSLRQGWETGELFF.

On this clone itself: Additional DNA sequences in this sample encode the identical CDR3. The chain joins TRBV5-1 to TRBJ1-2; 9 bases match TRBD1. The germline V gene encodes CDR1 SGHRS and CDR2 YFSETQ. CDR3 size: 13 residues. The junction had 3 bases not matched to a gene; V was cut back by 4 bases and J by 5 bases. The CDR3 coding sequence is TGCGCCAGCAGCCCGGGACAGGGATATGGCTACACCTTC. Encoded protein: CASSPGQGYGYTF.